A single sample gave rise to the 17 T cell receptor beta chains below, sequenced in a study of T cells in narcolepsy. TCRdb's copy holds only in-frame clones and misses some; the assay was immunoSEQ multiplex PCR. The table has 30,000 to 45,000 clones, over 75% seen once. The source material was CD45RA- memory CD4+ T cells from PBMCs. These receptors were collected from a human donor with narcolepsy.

CDR3 nucleotide sequence: TGTGCCAGCAGCTTTAGATGGGACAACGACCTCTATGGCTACACCTTC. Residues: CASSFRWDNDLYGYTF. The chain carries TRBV5-6 and TRBJ1-2; D is perhaps TRBD1 (6 bases). The CDR3 is made up of 16 amino acids. Germline values: CDR1 SGHDT, CDR2 YYEEEE. Deletions cut 2 bases from V and 4 bases from J, with 18 bases between.

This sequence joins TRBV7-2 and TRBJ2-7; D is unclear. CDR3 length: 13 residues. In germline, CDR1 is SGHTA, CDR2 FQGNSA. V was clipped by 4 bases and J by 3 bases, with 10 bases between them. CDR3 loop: CASSSGRVYEQYF. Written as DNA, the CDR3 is TGTGCCAGCAGCTCGGGCAGAGTCTACGAGCAGTACTTC.

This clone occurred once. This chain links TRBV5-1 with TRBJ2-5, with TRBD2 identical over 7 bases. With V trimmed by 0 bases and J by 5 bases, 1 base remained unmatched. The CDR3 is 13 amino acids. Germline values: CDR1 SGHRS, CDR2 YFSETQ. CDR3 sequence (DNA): TGCGCCAGCAGCTTGGGGGAGGGGGAGACCCAGTACTTC. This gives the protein CASSLGEGETQYF.

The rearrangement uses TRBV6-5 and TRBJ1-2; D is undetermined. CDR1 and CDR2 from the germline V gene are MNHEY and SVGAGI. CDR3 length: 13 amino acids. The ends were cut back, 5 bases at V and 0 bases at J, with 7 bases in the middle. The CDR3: CASSAKSNYGYTF. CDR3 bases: TGTGCCAGCAGTGCCAAATCTAACTATGGCTACACCTTC.

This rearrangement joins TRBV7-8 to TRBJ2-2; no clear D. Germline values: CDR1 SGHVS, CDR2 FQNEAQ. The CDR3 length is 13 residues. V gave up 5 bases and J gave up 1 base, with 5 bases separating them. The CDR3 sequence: CASSILNTGELFF. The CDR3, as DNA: TGTGCCAGCAGCATATTGAACACCGGGGAGCTGTTTTTT.

CDR3 nucleotide sequence: TGCGCCAGCAGTGGATGTGGGCTCGAACAAAGTCGGGCCAACGTCCTGACTTTC. It yields the protein CASSGCGLEQSRANVLTF. This chain joins TRBV23-1 and TRBJ2-6; D unclear. TRBV23-1 is recorded as an ORF, its role being uncertain. This CDR3 is built from 18 residues. V was shortened by 5 bases and J by 5 bases, with 22 bases between the two germline ends.

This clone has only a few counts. In DNA, the CDR3 is TGTGCCATCAGTGAGTCGGTGAACACTGAAGCTTTCTTT. The encoded protein is CAISESVNTEAFF. This chain uses TRBV10-3 with TRBJ1-1; D remains ambiguous. The CDR3 totals 13 residues. With 0 bases removed from V and 0 bases from J, the gap between germline ends came to 2 bases. Germline loops: CDR1 ENHRY, CDR2 SYGVKD.

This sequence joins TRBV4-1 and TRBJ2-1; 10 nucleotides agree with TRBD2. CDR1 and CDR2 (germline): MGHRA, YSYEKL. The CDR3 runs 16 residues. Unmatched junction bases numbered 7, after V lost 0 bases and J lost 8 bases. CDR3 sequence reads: CASSQDSSGGAYEQFF. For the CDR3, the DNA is TGCGCCAGCAGCCAAGATTCGAGCGGGGGGGCATATGAGCAGTTCTTC.

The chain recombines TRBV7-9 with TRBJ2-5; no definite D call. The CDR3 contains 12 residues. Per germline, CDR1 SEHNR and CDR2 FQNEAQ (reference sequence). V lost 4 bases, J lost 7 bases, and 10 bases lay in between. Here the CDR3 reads CASSSELGTQYF. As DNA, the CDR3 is TGTGCCAGCAGCTCCGAATTGGGGACCCAGTACTTC.

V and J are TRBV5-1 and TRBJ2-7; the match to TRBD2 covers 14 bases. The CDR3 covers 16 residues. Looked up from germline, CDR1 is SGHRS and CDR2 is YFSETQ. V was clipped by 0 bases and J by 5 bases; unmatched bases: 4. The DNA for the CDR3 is TGCGCCAGCAGCTTGGGACTAGCGGGGGGGCGGAACGAGCAGTACTTC. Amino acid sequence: CASSLGLAGGRNEQYF.

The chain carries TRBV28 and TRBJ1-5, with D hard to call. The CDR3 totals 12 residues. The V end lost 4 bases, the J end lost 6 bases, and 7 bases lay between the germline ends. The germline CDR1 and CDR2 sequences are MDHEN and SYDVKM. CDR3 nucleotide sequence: TGTGCCAGCAGTTATGAAACTCAGCCCCAGCATTTT. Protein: CASSYETQPQHF.

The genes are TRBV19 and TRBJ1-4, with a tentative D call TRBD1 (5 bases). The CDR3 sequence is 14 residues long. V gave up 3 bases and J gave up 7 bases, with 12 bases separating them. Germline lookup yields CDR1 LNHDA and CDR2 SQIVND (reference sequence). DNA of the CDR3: TGTGCCAGTAGTATCGGCGGGGGAATTGAAAAACTGTTTTTT. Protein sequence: CASSIGGGIEKLFF.

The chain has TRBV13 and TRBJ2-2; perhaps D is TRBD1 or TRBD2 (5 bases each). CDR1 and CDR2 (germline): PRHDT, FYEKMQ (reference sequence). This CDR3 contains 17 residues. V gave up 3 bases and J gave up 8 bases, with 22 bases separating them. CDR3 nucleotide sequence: TGTGCCAGCAGCTTGGAAGGATGGGAGCAGGGAGATGGGGAGCTGTTTTTT. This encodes CASSLEGWEQGDGELFF.

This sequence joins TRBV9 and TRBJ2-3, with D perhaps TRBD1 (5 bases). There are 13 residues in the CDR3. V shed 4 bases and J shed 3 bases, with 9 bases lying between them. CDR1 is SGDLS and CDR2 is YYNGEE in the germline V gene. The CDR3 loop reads CASSSYRTDTQYF. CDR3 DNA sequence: TGTGCCAGCAGCTCGTACAGGACAGATACGCAGTATTTT.

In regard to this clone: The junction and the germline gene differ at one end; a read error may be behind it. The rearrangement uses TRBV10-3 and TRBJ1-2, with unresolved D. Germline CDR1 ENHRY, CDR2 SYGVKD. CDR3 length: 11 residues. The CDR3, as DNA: TGTGCCGTCAGTGCCGTATCTGGCTACACCTTC. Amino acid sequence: CAVSAVSGYTF.

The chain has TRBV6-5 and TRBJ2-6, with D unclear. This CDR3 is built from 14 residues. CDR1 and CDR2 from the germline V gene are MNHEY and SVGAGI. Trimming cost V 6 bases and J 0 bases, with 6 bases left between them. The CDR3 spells CASRQISGANVLTF. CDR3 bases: TGTGCCAGCAGACAAATCTCTGGGGCCAACGTCCTGACTTTC.

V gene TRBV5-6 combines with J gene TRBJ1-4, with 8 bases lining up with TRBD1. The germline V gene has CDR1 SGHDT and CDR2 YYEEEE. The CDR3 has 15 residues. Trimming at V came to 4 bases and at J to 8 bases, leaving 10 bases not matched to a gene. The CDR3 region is CASSTAGGWGEKLFF. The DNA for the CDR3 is TGTGCCAGCAGCACCGCAGGGGGCTGGGGAGAAAAACTGTTTTTT.